The 5 T cell receptor beta chains below were found in one sample sequenced in a study of regulatory T cells in long-lasting Graves disease. Time point described: newly diagnosed GD, antithyroid drugs for less than 3 months. The TCR library was made from RNA that had been extracted from PBMCs in TRIzol. Researchers made TCR beta libraries by using iRepertoire HTBI primers and running Arm-PCR on CDR3 regions. TCRdb called the multiplex PCR reads again in MiXCR, with one record for every CDR3 protein. The table has about 470,000 distinct CDR3 sequences, about 15% seen once. In addition, the sample was reused for a study of T cells in Graves' hyperthyroidism and ophthalmopathy.

The sequencing used peripheral blood mononuclear cells (PBMCs), collected at new diagnosis, from a patient treated with antithyroid drugs. The receptor set was obtained from a woman in her 30s with Graves disease.

This clonotype has ten or more counts. The CDR3 DNA follows: TGCGCCAGCAGCTTGAGCGCAGGAAGTAATGGCTACACCTTC. Amino acid sequence: CASSLSAGSNGYTF. The chain couples TRBV5-1 to TRBJ1-2; D gene ambiguous. Germline-derived CDR1 and CDR2 are SGHRS and YFSETQ. The CDR3 extends over 14 amino acids. The germline V and J ends were trimmed by 1 base and 6 bases, with 13 bases remaining between them.

A single count supports this clonotype. This sequence is one base from a far larger clone and is likely a read error. This chain links TRBV5-1 with TRBJ2-5; D is unresolved. There are 13 residues in the CDR3. Germline CDR1 reads SGHRS; CDR2 reads YFSETQ. V lost 3 bases and J lost 11, with 17 bases in between. The chain's CDR3 is CASSSHANSEQYF. The CDR3 DNA is TGCGCCAGCAGCTCCCACGCCAATAGTGAGCAGTACTTC.

The rearrangement joins TRBV7-9 to TRBJ2-7, with 9 bases aligning to TRBD2. Germline trimming cut 5 bases from V and 1 base from J; bases unmatched to any gene: 9. Germline V CDR1 and CDR2: SEHNR, FQNEAQ (reference sequence). The CDR3 is 16 residues long. CDR3 nucleotide sequence: TGTGCCAGCAGCCCTCGAGGTCTAGCGGGGTCCTACGAGCAGTACTTC. This encodes CASSPRGLAGSYEQYF.

The chain uses TRBV9 and TRBJ2-2; no reliable D call. CDR1 is SGDLS and CDR2 is YYNGEE in the germline V gene. The CDR3 is made up of 17 amino acids. Trimming removed 0 bases at V and 0 bases at J, with 12 bases between. The CDR3 nucleotides read TGTGCCAGCAGCGTAGTTAGGTCCTCCGCGAACACCGGGGAGCTGTTTTTT. It specifies CASSVVRSSANTGELFF.

This clonotype has a handful of counts. The chain is built from TRBV30 and TRBJ2-7; tentative D call: TRBD2 (5 bases). The CDR3 contains 12 residues. The germline gives CDR1 GTSNPN, CDR2 SVGIG (reference sequence). The V end was cut by 7 bases, the J end by 0 bases, with 10 bases between. The CDR3 DNA reads TGTGCCTCGACGGGGAACTCCTACGAGCAGTACTTC. It yields the protein CASTGNSYEQYF.